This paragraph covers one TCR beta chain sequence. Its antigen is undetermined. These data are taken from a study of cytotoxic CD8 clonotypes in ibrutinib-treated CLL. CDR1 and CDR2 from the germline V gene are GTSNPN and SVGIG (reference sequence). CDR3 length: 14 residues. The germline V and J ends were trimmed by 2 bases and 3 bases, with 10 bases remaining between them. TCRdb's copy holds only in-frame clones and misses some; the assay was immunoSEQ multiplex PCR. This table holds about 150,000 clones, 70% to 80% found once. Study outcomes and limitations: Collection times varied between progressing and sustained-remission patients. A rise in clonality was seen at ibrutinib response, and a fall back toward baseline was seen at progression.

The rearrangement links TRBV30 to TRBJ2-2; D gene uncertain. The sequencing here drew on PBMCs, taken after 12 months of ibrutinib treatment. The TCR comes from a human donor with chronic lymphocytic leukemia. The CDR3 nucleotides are TGTGCCTGGAGTAAAAGGGTCGACACCGGGGAGCTGTTTTTT. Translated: CAWSKRVDTGELFF.